This TCR beta chain was identified during a study of control samples from healthy donors and cancer patients (TCRdb year 2020). To prepare the library, the immunoSEQ multiplex PCR assay was applied. TCRdb re-hosts the immuneACCESS table, in-frame sequences only. Its copies lack some clones; in the studies checked, an unresolved V gene accounts for under half of them, and the cause for the rest is not known. Counted in this sample were over 100,000 clones; roughly 92% of them appeared once. Of the sample, less than 7% falls within the top ten clones. In the case of this clone: Its antigen specificity is not known. Base qualities are not provided; no much larger clone lies one nucleotide away.

According to the germline V gene (reference sequence), CDR1 reads GTSNPN and CDR2 reads SVGIG. Trimming takes 3 bases from V and 2 bases from J, and the germline ends sit 13 bases apart. Its CDR3 holds 14 amino acids, cysteine through phenylalanine. The sequence is cut down to CDR3 DNA, 42 bases in frame from base 1. This sequence originates from a man aged 18 to 29 in good health. The sequence joins TRBV30 to TRBJ1-2, and TRBD1 may be the D gene, going by 6 matching bases. The sequenced material came from blood. The CDR3 protein: CAWRAYRVNYGYTF. The sequenced DNA is TGTGCCTGGAGAGCCTACAGGGTAAACTATGGCTACACCTTC.